Presented here are 13 T cell receptor beta chains from one specimen sequenced in a study of T-cell memory formation after mild COVID-19 (dated by TCRdb to the early 2020s). Libraries were built with 5' RACE. The sequencer listed for this sample is Illumina NovaSeq 6000. In-frame beta chains were kept once TCRdb had trimmed the public reads at Q25 with fastp and called clones with MiXCR. Each entry merges the rows of one CDR3 protein and shows their most common DNA and genes. Within this sample are approximately 290,000 distinct CDR3 sequences, with just under 20% of them counted one time only. The top ten hold about 21% of the sample. Sequencing was performed on PBMCs or a T cell subset sorted from them (not recorded which). The receptors were sampled from a man between 18 and 35 years old who had mild COVID-19 (a few samples of this study predate the infection). The sample titles of this study are shuffled in the database, so cell type and time point are left out; the donor was told from shared clones.

This clonotype showed up many times. This sequence joins TRBV7-2 and TRBJ2-1, with 12 bases fitting TRBD2. The CDR3 totals 15 residues. The V and J ends lost 5 bases and 5 bases, in that order; junction bases with no gene match: 4. Germline CDR1 and CDR2: SGHTA and FQGNSA. CDR3 in amino acids: CASSHGLAGNNEQFF. The CDR3, as DNA: TGTGCCAGCAGCCACGGACTAGCGGGGAACAATGAGCAGTTCTTC.

The rearrangement links TRBV10-3 to TRBJ2-2; D is ambiguous. Germline V gives CDR1 ENHRY, CDR2 SYGVKD. The CDR3 length is 14 residues. V gave up 11 bases and J gave up 1 base, with 14 bases separating them. CDR3 sequence (DNA): TGTGCCTCATGCGCAAGGATGAACACCGGGGAGCTGTTTTTT. It codes for CASCARMNTGELFF.

The table lists this clonotype with many counts. CDR3 protein: CASSQVGDETGELFF. CDR3 nucleotides: TGTGCCAGCAGCCAAGTAGGGGACGAAACCGGGGAGCTGTTTTTT. The chain recombines TRBV4-2 with TRBJ2-2; either TRBD1 or TRBD2 may fit D (5 bases each). This CDR3 is built from 15 residues. Trimming shortened V by 1 base and J by 5 bases, and 11 bases separated the two germline ends. The germline V gene has CDR1 LGHNA and CDR2 YNFKEQ.

This clonotype turned up a few times. This chain links TRBV5-6 with TRBJ2-3; possibly TRBD1 for D (5 bases). Per the germline V gene, CDR1 is SGHDT and CDR2 is YYEEEE. This CDR3 comprises 16 residues. V dropped 1 base and J dropped 2 bases, with 14 bases sitting between them. The CDR3 DNA reads as TGTGCCAGCAGCTTGCACGACAGAAGTCACACAGATACGCAGTATTTT. Amino acids: CASSLHDRSHTDTQYF.

The chain is built from TRBV7-9 and TRBJ2-3, with D possibly being TRBD2 (5 bases). Trimming stripped 3 bases from V and 2 bases from J, with 12 bases between. The CDR3 consists of 15 residues. In germline, CDR1 is SEHNR, CDR2 FQNEAQ (reference sequence). The CDR3 protein is CASSLVAQSTDTQYF. CDR3 DNA: TGTGCCAGCAGCTTGGTAGCGCAGTCCACAGATACGCAGTATTTT.

The CDR3 sequence: CASSSFRDRVTEAFF. DNA for the CDR3: TGCGCCAGCAGCTCATTCCGGGACAGGGTTACTGAAGCTTTCTTT. This chain joins TRBV5-1 and TRBJ1-1; TRBD1 aligns across 9 bases. CDR1 and CDR2 (germline): SGHRS, YFSETQ. The CDR3 runs to 15 residues. The trim removed 3 bases at V and 5 bases at J, leaving 8 bases unmatched.

This clonotype turned up a few times. This chain joins TRBV5-7 and TRBJ2-7, with TRBD1 matching 8 bases. TRBV5-7 is assigned to the ORF class and has an uncertain function. V gave up 4 bases and J gave up 2 bases; unmatched junction bases: 8. This CDR3 contains 15 residues. The CDR3 nucleotides read TGTGCCAGCAGCCGCCGGGACAGGTCCGCCTACGAGCAGTACGTC. Translating gives CASSRRDRSAYEQYV.

This clonotype was observed a few times. The chain employs TRBV7-2 and TRBJ2-4; D call uncertain. The CDR3 covers 16 residues. The germline gives CDR1 SGHTA, CDR2 FQGNSA. The V gene lost 2 bases and the J gene lost 0 bases, with 11 bases spanning the gap. CDR3 sequence (DNA): TGTGCCAGCAGCTTAAGGACGGCCCTAGCCAAAAACATTCAGTACTTC. This translates into CASSLRTALAKNIQYF.

There are many counts of this clonotype. The CDR3 bases are TGTGCCAGCAGCTGGCAGGGGATTTTTTCACCCCTCCACTTT. This gives the protein CASSWQGIFSPLHF. The gene calls are TRBV7-2 and TRBJ1-6; tentatively, D is TRBD1 (6 bases). The CDR3 loop spans 14 amino acids. The ends were cut back, 4 bases at V and 9 bases at J, with 13 bases in the middle. Germline lookup yields CDR1 SGHTA and CDR2 FQGNSA. The full variable domain, in which reference TRBV7-2 and TRBJ1-6 provide the parts outside the CDR3, is GAGVSQSPSNKVTEKGKDVELRCDPISGHTALYWYRQSLGQGLEFLIYFQGNSAPDKSGLPSDRFSAERTGGSVSTLTIQRTQQEDSAVYLCASSWQGIFSPLHFGNGTRLTVT.

This clonotype was recorded a few times. The V and J genes are TRBV7-9 and TRBJ2-5; the match to TRBD1 covers 10 bases. This CDR3 region has 14 residues. With 3 bases clipped from V and 10 bases from J, the junction kept 8 bases outside the gene matches. Looked up from germline, CDR1 is SEHNR and CDR2 is FQNEAQ (reference sequence). The CDR3 DNA is TGTGCCAGCAGCTTCGGGACAGGGGCTTGGGGCCAGTACTTC. Translation: CASSFGTGAWGQYF.

V usage is TRBV20-1 and J usage is TRBJ2-5; TRBD2 matches 7 bases. V trimming: 8 bases; J trimming: 1 base; junction bases outside the gene matches: 7. This CDR3 has 13 residues. Per germline, CDR1 DFQATT and CDR2 SNEGSKA (reference sequence). For the CDR3, the DNA is TGCAGTCGCTCAGCGGGGCTCCAAGAGACCCAGTACTTC. It encodes CSRSAGLQETQYF.

This clonotype showed up just a few times. The genes are TRBV6-2 or TRBV6-3 and TRBJ2-7; TRBD2 might be the D (6 bases). The CDR3 has 13 amino acids. Trimming shortened V by 7 bases and J by 4 bases, and 14 bases separated the two germline ends. Per germline, CDR1 MNHEY and CDR2 SVGEGT. The CDR3 region has the DNA TGTGCCAGCACAAACGGAGGGAATTACGAGCAGTACGTC. Translating gives CASTNGGNYEQYV.

The genes are TRBV5-1 and TRBJ2-1, with D perhaps matching TRBD1 or TRBD2 (5 bases each). The V and J ends lost 1 base and 2 bases respectively, with 13 bases between them. The CDR3 length is 16 residues. Germline values: CDR1 SGHRS, CDR2 YFSETQ. CDR3 DNA sequence: TGCGCCAGCAGCTTGCGAGCCGGGACCACCTACAATGAGCAGTTCTTC. Protein product: CASSLRAGTTYNEQFF.